Listed below are T cell receptor beta chains from one sample, sequenced in a study of blood T cells in healthy people across ages. TCRdb reanalysed the 5' RACE reads using MiXCR and keeps one entry per CDR3 protein. The table has some 370,000 distinct CDR3 sequences, approximately 47% seen once. The source material was blood. These receptors all come from a man aged 60 to 69 in good health. CDR3s include the opening cysteine and the closing phenylalanine or tryptophan. A D gene is named only where the DNA matches it firmly. Only some rows state a clone size, as once, few, many or a class for expanded clones.

V	D	size	J	DNA	CDR3
TRBV29-1	NA	NA	TRBJ1-2	TGCAGCGTTGACGAGGGAGACTATGGCTACACCTTC	CSVDEGDYGYTF
TRBV6-2/TRBV6-3	NA	many	TRBJ1-5	TGTGCCAGCTTGCCGGGACGGCTTAATCAGCCCCAGCATTTT	CASLPGRLNQPQHF
TRBV7-2	NA	NA	TRBJ2-1	TGTGCCAGCAGCTTCGGAGGCCCCCCCAATGAGCAGTTCTTC	CASSFGGPPNEQFF
TRBV12-3/TRBV12-4	TRBD1	few	TRBJ2-5	TGTGCCAGCAGAAGGGACAGGGAGGAAGAGACCCAGTACTTC	CASRRDREEETQYF
TRBV28	NA	NA	TRBJ2-5	TGTGCCAGCAGCCCGGCGGGCAAGGTTTCCCAAGAGACCCAGTACTTC	CASSPAGKVSQETQYF
TRBV20-1	NA	NA	TRBJ1-2	TGCGCCCAGGGAGGGGGTGGCTACACCTTC	CAQGGGGYTF
TRBV5-4	NA	many	TRBJ2-4	TGTGCCAGCAGCTTCGGGGGGCGCGGAGGGCAAATAGCCAAAAACATTCAGTACTTC	CASSFGGRGGQIAKNIQYF
TRBV28	NA	NA	TRBJ2-7	TGTGCCAGCAGTGCGGCGGCAGGAACCCTATACGAGCAGTACTTC	CASSAAAGTLYEQYF
TRBV7-6	TRBD2	NA	TRBJ2-5	TGTGCCAGCAGCCCGCAGCGGGACCGTCGGGAGCAGTACTTC	CASSPQRDRREQYF
TRBV13	NA	NA	TRBJ2-3	TGTGCCAGCAACTCCCATGGGGATCTTAGGGAAGATACGCAGTATTTT	CASNSHGDLREDTQYF
TRBV6-1	NA	once	TRBJ2-6	TGTGCCAGCAGTCAAGGGGAAGGCGGGCACTCTGGGGCCAACGTCCTGACTTTC	CASSQGEGGHSGANVLTF
TRBV6-1	NA	NA	TRBJ2-7	TGTGGCAGTGCGGAGGGTGTGCTAGCTGCCGGTTACGAGCAGTACTTC	CGSAEGVLAAGYEQYF
TRBV6-2/TRBV6-3	NA	NA	TRBJ2-5	TGTGCCAGCAGCCGTTGGGGGCAAGAGACCCAGTACTTC	CASSRWGQETQYF
TRBV4-1	NA	NA	TRBJ2-6	TGCGCCAGCAGCCAAGTGAGGTACTCTAGGGCCAACGTCCTGACTTTC	CASSQVRYSRANVLTF
TRBV27	TRBD2	NA	TRBJ2-1	TGTGCCAGCAGTCTCACTAGCGGGATCTACAATGAGCAGTTCTTC	CASSLTSGIYNEQFF
TRBV2	NA	NA	TRBJ2-7	TGTGCCAGCAGTGAGACTAGGGGGAGATACAATGAGCAGTACTTC	CASSETRGRYNEQYF
TRBV14	TRBD2	NA	TRBJ2-1	TGTGCCAGCAGCCAAGCACCACTAGCGGGAGGCAGGGAGCAGTTCTTC	CASSQAPLAGGREQFF
TRBV28	NA	NA	TRBJ2-3	TGTGCCAGCGGTTTAGGGGGTTGGGGTGGCACAGATACGCAGTATTTT	CASGLGGWGGTDTQYF
TRBV29-1	NA	NA	TRBJ2-7	TGCAGCGTTGGGATCAGCGTCTACGAGCAGTACTTC	CSVGISVYEQYF
TRBV29-1	TRBD1	few	TRBJ2-5	TGCAGCGTTGACTACAGGGGGGCCCAGTACTTC	CSVDYRGAQYF
TRBV6-2/TRBV6-3	TRBD2	NA	TRBJ2-3	TGTGCCAGCACCCATAGCGGGAGTGTCACAGATACGCAGTATTTT	CASTHSGSVTDTQYF
TRBV20-1	TRBD2	few	TRBJ2-7	TGCAGTGCTAGTGGCGGACTAGCGAGGGCCGGAGGGCAGTACTTC	CSASGGLARAGGQYF
TRBV12-3/TRBV12-4	NA	NA	TRBJ2-7	TGTGCCAGCAGTTTTAAGGGTAGAAACGAGCAGTACTTC	CASSFKGRNEQYF
TRBV3-1	NA	NA	TRBJ2-3	TGTGCCAGCAGCAGGACCACTATGGATACGCAGTATTTT	CASSRTTMDTQYF